This T cell receptor (beta chain) is from a study of breast tumors, draining lymph nodes, adjacent tissues. Findings of the study overall: Luminal-like breast cancer showed significantly higher tumor–nontumor repertoire similarity than basal-like.

TCRdb used MiXCR to reprocess the multiplex PCR reads, holding one entry per CDR3 protein. The repertoire holds approximately 100,000 distinct CDR3 sequences, with around 30% as singletons. The V end lost 4 bases, the J end lost 2 bases, and 7 bases lay between the germline ends. The CDR3 loop spans 12 amino acids. Germline CDR1 and CDR2: SQVTM and ANQGSEA. This clonotype appeared many times. What it recognizes is unknown. Samples came from axillary lymph nodes draining the breast cancer. This receptor was taken from a female donor with breast cancer. Some clones in this sample may be carry-over from other donors' samples. The sequencing input was axillary lymph node tissue. The J gene is TRBJ2-3, the V gene TRBV29-1; possibly TRBD1 for D (5 bases). This chain's CDR3 is CSVGQPTDTQYF. CDR3 DNA sequence: TGCAGCGTTGGACAGCCCACAGATACGCAGTATTTT.